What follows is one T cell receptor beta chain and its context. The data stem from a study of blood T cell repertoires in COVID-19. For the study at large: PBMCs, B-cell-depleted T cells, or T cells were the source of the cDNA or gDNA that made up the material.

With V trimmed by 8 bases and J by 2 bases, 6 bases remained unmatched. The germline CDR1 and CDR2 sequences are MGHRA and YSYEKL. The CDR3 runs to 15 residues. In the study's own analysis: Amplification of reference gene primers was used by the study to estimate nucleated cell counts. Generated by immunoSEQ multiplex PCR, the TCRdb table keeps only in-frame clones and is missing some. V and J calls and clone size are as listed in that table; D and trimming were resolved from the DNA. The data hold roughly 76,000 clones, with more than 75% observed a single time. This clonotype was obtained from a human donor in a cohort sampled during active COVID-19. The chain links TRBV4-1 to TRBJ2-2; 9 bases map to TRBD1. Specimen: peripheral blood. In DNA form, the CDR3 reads TGCGCCAGCGGCTTGGGACAGGGAAACACCGGGGAGCTGTTTTTT. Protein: CASGLGQGNTGELFF.